This T cell receptor (beta chain) was sequenced for a study of blood T cells in healthy people across ages. Germline V gene sequence: CDR1 SGHRS, CDR2 YFSETQ. The CDR3 loop spans 15 amino acids. The V end was cut by 1 base, the J end by 5 bases, with 14 bases between. Then a second PCR, running about 6 to 12 cycles, was carried out with a sample-barcoded 5' primer and a J-beta primer mix. TCRdb re-analysed the 5' RACE reads in MiXCR, keeping a single row per CDR3 protein. This table holds roughly 1,500,000 distinct CDR3 sequences, 42% found once. What was sequenced was blood. The rearrangement links TRBV5-1 to TRBJ2-3; the D gene is possibly TRBD2 (6 bases). This TCR came from a woman between 18 and 30 years old in good health. The CDR3 sequence: CASSLTGVDKDTQYF. For the CDR3, the DNA is TGCGCCAGCAGCTTGACGGGGGTAGATAAAGATACGCAGTATTTT.